The 8 T cell receptor beta chains below come from one sample, sequenced in a study of blood T cell repertoires in COVID-19. TCRdb's table, derived via immunoSEQ multiplex PCR, lists solely in-frame clones and lacks some. Altogether some 80,000 clones are present, more than 70% being singletons, with the ten largest covering 22%. Sequences were obtained from peripheral blood. The receptors derive from an elderly woman in a cohort sampled during active or convalescent COVID-19.

The CDR3 sequence is CASSFGTGGYEQYF. In DNA form, the CDR3 reads TGTGCCAGCAGCTTCGGGACAGGGGGCTACGAGCAGTACTTC. The V call is TRBV5-4, the J call TRBJ2-7, with 11 bases lining up with TRBD1. CDR3 length: 14 amino acids. Germline values: CDR1 SGHNT, CDR2 YYREEE (reference sequence). V shed 2 bases, J shed 3 bases, and the junction held 1 base outside the gene matches.

The chain uses TRBV10-3 and TRBJ2-1; 8 bases are a match to TRBD2. The V gene's germline CDR1 is ENHRY and CDR2 SYGVKD. This CDR3 is 14 amino acids long. The V gene end was trimmed by 6 bases and the J gene end by 6 bases; junction bases not matched to a gene: 7. CDR3 amino acids: CAIRSSGNRNEQFF. The CDR3 region has the DNA TGTGCCATCAGGAGTAGCGGGAATCGCAATGAGCAGTTCTTC.

In this sample, this clone turned up once. V is TRBV11-1 and J is TRBJ1-4; D uncertain. Germline-derived CDR1 and CDR2 are SGHAT and FQDESV (reference sequence). This CDR3 is 13 amino acids long. Trimming left V 1 base short and J 8 bases short, with 8 bases between. DNA of the CDR3: TGTGCCAGCAGCTTAGTCACAGAAGAAAAACTGTTTTTT. It translates to CASSLVTEEKLFF. The full variable domain, in which reference TRBV11-1 and TRBJ1-4 provide the parts outside the CDR3, is EAEVAQSPRYKITEKSQAVAFWCDPISGHATLYWYRQILGQGPELLVQFQDESVVDDSQLPKDRFSAERLKGVDSTLKIQPAELGDSAMYLCASSLVTEEKLFFGSGTQLSVL.

The count of this clone is one. The chain has TRBV19 and TRBJ1-1; the D gene is possibly TRBD1 (6 bases). The CDR3 covers 14 residues. Trimming pared 7 bases from V and 1 base from J, leaving 13 bases between. CDR1 and CDR2 from the germline V gene are LNHDA and SQIVND (reference sequence). CDR3 bases: TGTGCCAGTACCACCGGGGGGCCGAACACTGAAGCTTTCTTT. Its translation: CASTTGGPNTEAFF.

The chain uses TRBV5-1 and TRBJ2-5; D may be TRBD1 (6 bases). The CDR3 is made up of 15 amino acids. V was trimmed by 0 bases and J by 3 bases, leaving 12 bases between them. The germline gives CDR1 SGHRS, CDR2 YFSETQ. The CDR3 protein is CASSLEGGIEETQYF. The CDR3 DNA reads as TGCGCCAGCAGCTTGGAAGGGGGTATAGAAGAGACCCAGTACTTC.

This clone came up once. This sequence joins TRBV19 and TRBJ1-1, with TRBD1 as a possible D gene (5 bases). Germline V gene data show CDR1 as LNHDA and CDR2 as SQIVND (reference sequence). The CDR3 runs 14 residues. V was trimmed by 7 bases and J by 4 bases, leaving 16 bases between them. CDR3 protein: CASNSGFLGTEAFF. The CDR3 DNA reads as TGTGCCAGTAATTCAGGGTTCCTTGGCACTGAAGCTTTCTTT.

The chain has TRBV6-1 and TRBJ2-7, with 8 nucleotides matching TRBD1. The germline CDR1 and CDR2 sequences are MNHNS and SASEGT. This CDR3 region has 14 residues. The CDR3 region has the DNA TGTGCCAGCAGTGAAGCCACCATCAGGGGGCCCTCTGACGTC. Protein sequence: CASSEATIRGPSDV.

J is TRBJ1-4 and V is TRBV19, with TRBD1 matching 8 bases. The ends lost 5 bases at V and 8 bases at J; junction bases unmatched: 10. The CDR3 runs 15 residues. CDR1 is LNHDA, CDR2 SQIVND, per germline (reference sequence). CDR3 protein: CASSSTGDLGEKLFF. The CDR3 region has the DNA TGTGCCAGTAGTTCGACAGGGGACCTTGGGGAAAAACTGTTTTTT. Together with reference TRBV19 and TRBJ1-4, the CDR3 gives the full variable domain: DGGITQSPKYLFRKEGQNVTLSCEQNLNHDAMYWYRQDPGQGLRLIYYSQIVNDFQKGDIAEGYSVSREKKESFPLTVTSAQKNPTAFYLCASSSTGDLGEKLFFGSGTQLSVL.